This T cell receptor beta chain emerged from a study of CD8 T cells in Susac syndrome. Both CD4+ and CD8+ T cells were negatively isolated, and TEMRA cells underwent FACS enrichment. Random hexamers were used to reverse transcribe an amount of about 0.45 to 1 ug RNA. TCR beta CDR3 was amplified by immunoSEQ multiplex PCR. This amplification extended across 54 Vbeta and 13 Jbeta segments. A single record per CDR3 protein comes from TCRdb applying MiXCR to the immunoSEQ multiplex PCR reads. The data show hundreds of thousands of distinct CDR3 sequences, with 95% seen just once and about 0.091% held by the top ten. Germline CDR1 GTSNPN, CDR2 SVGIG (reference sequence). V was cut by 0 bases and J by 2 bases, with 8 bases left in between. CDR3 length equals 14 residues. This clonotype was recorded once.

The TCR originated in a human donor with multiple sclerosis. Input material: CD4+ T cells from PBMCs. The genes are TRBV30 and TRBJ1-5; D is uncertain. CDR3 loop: CAWSVPWGNQPQHF. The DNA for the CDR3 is TGTGCCTGGAGTGTACCCTGGGGCAATCAGCCCCAGCATTTT.